Shown below are 15 T cell receptor beta chains from a single sample sequenced in a study of blood T cell repertoires in COVID-19. Measured with immunoSEQ multiplex PCR; TCRdb has only the in-frame clones, and not every one. The profile shows 99,000 or so clones, about 90% of them singletons. The sample consisted of peripheral blood. These receptors were collected from a man between 45 and 60 years old with COVID-19, enrolled during active disease.

This chain uses TRBV29-1 with TRBJ1-5; possible D gene TRBD1, 6 bases. The germline V and J ends were trimmed by 6 bases and 11 bases, with 17 bases remaining between them. The V gene's germline CDR1 is SQVTM and CDR2 ANQGSEA. This CDR3 has 12 residues. The CDR3 loop reads CSVTGIDRTQHF. The CDR3 nucleotides are TGCAGCGTGACCGGGATCGACAGGACCCAGCATTTT.

V is TRBV6-1 and J is TRBJ1-5; D ambiguous. This CDR3 has 15 residues. Germline CDR1 and CDR2: MNHNS and SASEGT. The germline V and J ends were trimmed by 2 bases and 0 bases, with 8 bases remaining between them. CDR3 protein: CASSEIIPSNQPQHF. The CDR3 DNA follows: TGTGCCAGCAGTGAAATAATCCCTAGCAATCAGCCCCAGCATTTT.

This chain joins TRBV6-6 and TRBJ1-5; no clear D. Trimming shortened V by 6 bases and J by 0 bases, and 12 bases separated the two germline ends. Germline CDR1 MNHNY, CDR2 SVGAGI (reference sequence). This CDR3 has 15 amino acids. The CDR3 bases are TGTGCCAGCAGCCGCCTGGCCGTTAGCAATCAGCCCCAGCATTTT. Amino acid sequence: CASSRLAVSNQPQHF.

The CDR3 DNA follows: TGTGCCAAACTACCGTGGGGAGTTGGGAACACCGGGGAGCTGTTTTTT. Amino acid sequence: CAKLPWGVGNTGELFF. The chain employs TRBV6-4 and TRBJ2-2; weak D call: TRBD2 (5 bases). From germline, CDR1 is MRHNA and CDR2 SNTAGT. Trimming shortened V by 10 bases and J by 1 base, and 19 bases separated the two germline ends. The CDR3 consists of 16 residues.

The chain joins TRBV7-9 to TRBJ1-3; tentative D call: TRBD1 (6 bases). The CDR3 length is 18 residues. V lost 3 bases to trimming and J lost 4 bases, with 22 bases between them. Germline-derived CDR1 and CDR2 are SEHNR and FQNEAQ (reference sequence). The DNA for the CDR3 is TGTGCCAGCAGCTTCTTATCCAGGGGCGGAAGGTGGGGAAACACCATATATTTT. Translated: CASSFLSRGGRWGNTIYF.

V usage is TRBV5-5 and J usage is TRBJ2-5; TRBD1 matches at 7 bases. Germline loops: CDR1 SGHKS, CDR2 YYEKEE (reference sequence). V shed 2 bases and J 1 base; nucleotides not matched to a gene: 2. This CDR3 comprises 14 residues. The DNA of the CDR3 is TGTGCCAGCAGCTTCGGGACAGTCCAAGAGACCCAGTACTTC. Encoded protein: CASSFGTVQETQYF.

This sequence joins TRBV6-5 and TRBJ1-2; TRBD1 is a possible D gene (5 bases). From germline, CDR1 is MNHEY and CDR2 SVGAGI. V was trimmed by 2 bases and J by 7 bases, leaving 14 bases between them. This CDR3 comprises 14 residues. CDR3 nucleotides: TGTGCCAGCAGTTACCTAGAGAGTACAGGTGGCTACACCTTC. Encoded protein: CASSYLESTGGYTF.

The CDR3 here is CASSLGQGVSDTF. In DNA, the CDR3 is TGTGCCAGCAGCTTGGGACAGGGGGTATCGGACACCTTC. The gene calls are TRBV7-9 and TRBJ1-2, with TRBD1 matching over 11 bases. The germline gives CDR1 SEHNR, CDR2 FQNEAQ (reference sequence). CDR3 size: 13 residues. V was pared by 3 bases and J by 12 bases, with 6 bases of the junction left unmatched.

The chain combines TRBV7-8 with TRBJ2-7; 7 nucleotides align to TRBD2. V trimming: 4 bases; J trimming: 1 base; junction bases outside the gene matches: 10. The length of the CDR3 is 16 residues. In germline, CDR1 is SGHVS, CDR2 FQNEAQ. This CDR3 is CASSSSLAGVSYEQYF. The CDR3 DNA reads TGTGCCAGCAGCTCATCATTGGCGGGGGTATCCTACGAGCAGTACTTC.

This clone appeared a single time. The chain employs TRBV2 and TRBJ2-7; D is unresolved. Germline CDR1 SNHLY, CDR2 FYNNEI. The length of the CDR3 is 12 residues. V shed 8 bases and J shed 3 bases, with 11 bases lying between them. CDR3 nucleotides: TGTGCCAGCGGTAGCCAGAACTACGAGCAGTACTTC. It specifies CASGSQNYEQYF.

The chain carries TRBV5-1 and TRBJ1-2, with D perhaps TRBD1 (6 bases). The V gene lost 4 bases and the J gene lost 7 bases, with 11 bases spanning the gap. The CDR3 extends over 12 amino acids. The germline V gene has CDR1 SGHRS and CDR2 YFSETQ. CDR3 amino acids: CASSTDRFGYTF. CDR3 coding DNA: TGCGCCAGCAGCACCGACAGGTTTGGCTACACCTTC.

The CDR3 is CASSPGLAGGPDTQYF. The CDR3 DNA is TGTGCCAGCAGCCCGGGACTAGCGGGGGGGCCAGATACGCAGTATTTT. The chain joins TRBV5-5 to TRBJ2-3, with 16 bases lining up with TRBD2. V shed 4 bases and J 4 bases; nucleotides not matched to a gene: 3. CDR3 length: 16 amino acids. Germline CDR1 SGHKS, CDR2 YYEKEE (reference sequence). Supplemented by reference TRBV5-5 and TRBJ2-3, the full variable domain reads DAGVTQSPTHLIKTRGQQVTLRCSPISGHKSVSWYQQVLGQGPQFIFQYYEKEERGRGNFPDRFSARQFPNYSSELNVNALLLGDSALYLCASSPGLAGGPDTQYFGPGTRLTVL.

The genes are TRBV7-2 and TRBJ2-7; the match to TRBD1 covers 7 bases. Germline V lookup: CDR1 SGHTA, CDR2 FQGNSA. The CDR3 spans 14 residues. Trimming removed 8 bases from V and 6 bases from J; junction bases left unmatched: 13. Here the CDR3 reads CASLDRPGRGEQYF. The CDR3 DNA sequence: TGTGCCAGCTTGGACAGGCCGGGACGGGGCGAGCAGTACTTC.

The chain carries TRBV3-1 (or the pseudogene TRBV3-2) and TRBJ1-2, with a tentative D call TRBD1 (5 bases). The CDR3 is made up of 14 amino acids. From germline, CDR1 is LGHDT and CDR2 YNNKEL (reference sequence). V gave up 4 bases and J gave up 4 bases, with 13 bases separating them. The CDR3 DNA is TGTGCCAGCAGCCCGGGGGGAGGGACCTATGGCTACACCTTC. It translates to CASSPGGGTYGYTF.

This clone was seen just once. The chain recombines TRBV30 with TRBJ1-5; 9 bases match TRBD1. The V and J ends lost 1 base and 3 bases, in that order; junction bases with no gene match: 7. The CDR3 runs 16 residues. CDR1 and CDR2 from the germline V gene are GTSNPN and SVGIG (reference sequence). The CDR3 sequence is CAWSGPGQGNNQPQHF. The DNA of the CDR3 is TGTGCCTGGAGTGGCCCGGGACAGGGCAACAATCAGCCCCAGCATTTT. Together with reference TRBV30 and TRBJ1-5, the CDR3 gives the full variable domain: SQTIHQWPATLVQPVGSPLSLECTVEGTSNPNLYWYRQAAGRGLQLLFYSVGIGQISSEVPQNLSASRPQDRQFILSSKKLLLSDSGFYLCAWSGPGQGNNQPQHFGDGTRLSIL.